The 16 T cell receptor beta chains presented below share a single source sample, sequenced in a study of early T cells in non-severe SARS-CoV-2 infection. TCRdb re-called the 5' RACE reads with MiXCR, one entry per CDR3 protein. The data show more than 20,000 distinct CDR3 sequences, roughly 4.5% seen once. What was sequenced was whole blood. The origin of the receptors is an adult who was a healthcare worker with PCR-confirmed SARS-CoV-2 infection or an uninfected control (not recorded which).

This clonotype appeared many times. The V call is TRBV2, the J call TRBJ2-3, with D possibly TRBD2 on 5 matching bases. V dropped 4 bases and J dropped 5 bases, with 16 bases sitting between them. Per germline, CDR1 SNHLY and CDR2 FYNNEI. This CDR3 region has 15 residues. The CDR3 region has the DNA TGTGCCAGCAGTGTTGGAGCGGTGGGCAAAGATACGCAGTATTTT. Its translation is CASSVGAVGKDTQYF.

The table lists this clonotype with many counts. The chain joins TRBV7-7 to TRBJ1-6; maybe TRBD1 (5 bases). This CDR3 region has 13 residues. Germline V CDR1 and CDR2: SSHAT, FNYEAQ (reference sequence). The germline V and J ends were trimmed by 5 bases and 8 bases, with 10 bases remaining between them. CDR3 DNA: TGTGCCAGCAGCGCCAACAGGCATTCACCCCTCCACTTT. Protein: CASSANRHSPLHF.

This clonotype was picked up many times. The CDR3 loop is CASSLWTGLYYEQYF. The CDR3 coding sequence is TGCGCCAGCAGCTTGTGGACAGGGTTATACTACGAGCAGTACTTC. The V gene is TRBV5-1, the J gene TRBJ2-7, with 8 bases aligning to TRBD1. V lost 1 base and J lost 3; bases outside the gene matches: 6. Germline V lookup: CDR1 SGHRS, CDR2 YFSETQ. The CDR3 covers 15 residues.

This clonotype was found many times. The CDR3 coding sequence is TGTGCCAGCAGTTACAGGAGGGACTTGACCACCTACGAGCAGTACTTC. Protein product: CASSYRRDLTTYEQYF. The J gene is TRBJ2-7, the V gene TRBV6-5; TRBD2 is a possible D gene (6 bases). Germline CDR1 is MNHEY and CDR2 is SVGAGI. The CDR3 consists of 16 residues. Trimming removed 2 bases at V and 2 bases at J, with 16 bases between.

This clonotype came up many times. The genes are TRBV18 and TRBJ2-7; no reliable D call. Trimming pared 3 bases from V and 5 bases from J, leaving 8 bases between. This CDR3 comprises 12 residues. The germline gives CDR1 KGHSH, CDR2 LQKENI. The CDR3 loop reads CASSPIQDEQYF. The CDR3 coding sequence is TGTGCCAGCTCACCTATTCAAGACGAGCAGTACTTC.

The chain recombines TRBV7-2 with TRBJ2-5; D is uncertain. Germline CDR1 reads SGHTA; CDR2 reads FQGNSA. Trimming took 1 base from V and 4 from J, leaving 7 bases between them. The CDR3 is 13 amino acids. The CDR3 nucleotides read TGTGCCAGCAGCTTAGGGAGTGTAGAGACCCAGTACTTC. Protein sequence: CASSLGSVETQYF.

This clonotype turned up a few times. This chain links TRBV5-1 with TRBJ2-1, with 9 nucleotides matching TRBD1. The CDR3 length is 11 residues. V lost 0 bases, J lost 16 bases, and 2 bases stayed unmatched. CDR1 SGHRS and CDR2 YFSETQ come from the germline V gene. The CDR3 DNA follows: TGCGCCAGCAGCTTGGGGGACAGGGTTTTCTTC. Translating gives CASSLGDRVFF. The full variable domain, with the rest looked up from reference TRBV5-1 and TRBJ2-1, is KAGVTQTPRYLIKTRGQQVTLSCSPISGHRSVSWYQQTPGQGLQFLFEYFSETQRNKGNFPGRFSGRQFSNSRSEMNVSTLELGDSALYLCASSLGDRVFFGPGTRLTVL.

This clonotype was observed many times. The CDR3 sequence: CASSLEGVREDTQYF. CDR3 in DNA: TGTGCCAGCAGCTTAGAAGGGGTCCGGGAAGATACGCAGTATTTT. The genes are TRBV7-2 and TRBJ2-3; either TRBD1 or TRBD2 may fit D (5 bases each). From germline, CDR1 is SGHTA and CDR2 FQGNSA. The CDR3 spans 15 residues. V dropped 1 base and J dropped 5 bases, with 13 bases sitting between them.

Ten or more counts support this clonotype. V usage is TRBV24-1 and J usage is TRBJ2-2, with 7 bases aligning to TRBD2. CDR1 is KGHDR and CDR2 is SFDVKD in the germline V gene. The V and J ends lost 4 bases and 11 bases, in that order; junction bases with no gene match: 3. This CDR3 contains 12 residues. The CDR3 spells CATSDREGELFF. The CDR3, as DNA: TGTGCCACCAGTGACAGGGAGGGAGAGCTGTTTTTT.

This clonotype was picked up many times. The gene calls are TRBV7-9 and TRBJ1-1, with D uncertain. The germline CDR1 and CDR2 sequences are SEHNR and FQNEAQ (reference sequence). Between the trimmed V and J ends, which lost 9 bases and 0 bases, there was a span of 11 bases. The CDR3 covers 13 residues. In nucleotides, the CDR3 is TGTGCCAGTCGACCTGCTATGAACACTGAAGCTTTCTTT. It is translated as CASRPAMNTEAFF.

This clonotype was picked up many times. The chain employs TRBV19 and TRBJ1-1; perhaps TRBD1 as D (6 bases). V was cut by 3 bases and J by 0 bases, with 11 bases left in between. Germline loops: CDR1 LNHDA, CDR2 SQIVND (reference sequence). This CDR3 has 15 residues. DNA for the CDR3: TGTGCCAGTAGTATTCAGGGGCCACTGAACACTGAAGCTTTCTTT. Translated, it gives CASSIQGPLNTEAFF.

A word on this clonotype: This may come from a read error, since a much larger clone is one base off. The chain combines TRBV6-6 with TRBJ2-7; 10 bases fit TRBD1. Trimming took 10 bases from V and 6 from J; bases not matched to a gene: 6. This CDR3 is built from 12 residues. Germline CDR1 MNHNY, CDR2 SVGAGI (reference sequence). The CDR3 DNA reads TGTGCCACCTCGGACAGGGGGGTCGAGCAGTACTTC. Translated, it gives CATSDRGVEQYF.

This clonotype was counted ten times or more. This chain connects TRBV20-1 to TRBJ1-1; D is unclear. Germline lookup yields CDR1 DFQATT and CDR2 SNEGSKA (reference sequence). CDR3 size: 14 residues. Trimming stripped 0 bases from V and 4 bases from J, with 12 bases between. This chain's CDR3 is CSARDPGSSTEAFF. In nucleotides, the CDR3 is TGCAGTGCTAGAGATCCGGGGTCGAGCACTGAAGCTTTCTTT.

This clonotype was seen at least ten times. The chain uses TRBV6-5 and TRBJ1-3, with 8 nucleotides matching TRBD1. The CDR3 is 15 residues long. Germline V gene lookup returns CDR1 MNHEY and CDR2 SVGAGI. V shed 0 bases and J 4 bases; nucleotides not matched to a gene: 2. CDR3 bases: TGTGCCAGCAGTTACTCGACAGGGGTCGGAAACACCATATATTTT. Its translation is CASSYSTGVGNTIYF.

In this sample, this clonotype turned up many times. The V and J genes are TRBV29-1 and TRBJ2-1; weak D call: TRBD2 (6 bases). The length of the CDR3 is 11 residues. Trimming took off 6 bases at V and 8 bases at J, with 11 bases between the two ends. CDR1 and CDR2 (germline): SQVTM, ANQGSEA. CDR3: CSVEGFDEQFF. The CDR3 DNA is TGCAGCGTGGAGGGGTTTGATGAGCAGTTCTTC.

This clonotype was seen at least ten times. The chain links TRBV5-4 to TRBJ1-1; tentative D call: TRBD1 (5 bases). Germline V gene sequence: CDR1 SGHNT, CDR2 YYREEE (reference sequence). This CDR3 region has 14 residues. The V gene lost 0 bases and the J gene lost 4 bases, with 10 bases spanning the gap. DNA for the CDR3: TGTGCCAGCAGCTTGGCCGCGGGGCGCACTGAAGCTTTCTTT. This translates into CASSLAAGRTEAFF.